This TCR beta chain was identified in a study of cytomegalovirus exposure and HLA in healthy donors. The PCR ran on 60 Vbeta and 13 Jbeta primers. Clones were sequenced by immunoSEQ multiplex PCR, and TCRdb holds only the in-frame ones, with some missing. Seen in this sample are tens of thousands of clones; the ten most common clones hold roughly 3.8%. Sequenced material: PBMCs. The clonotype comes from a female donor in good health and CMV-seropositive.

The CDR3 loop is CASSLEAGQVSPLHF. The CDR3 DNA follows: TGTGCCAGCAGCTTAGAAGCAGGACAGGTTTCACCCCTCCACTTT. The rearrangement uses TRBV7-6 and TRBJ1-6, with 7 bases that match TRBD1. Trimming at V came to 1 base and at J to 9 bases, leaving 6 bases not matched to a gene. The CDR3 totals 15 residues. Germline CDR1 and CDR2: SGHVS and FNYEAQ.